The next 20 T cell receptor beta chains were all read from a single sample in a study of blood T cell repertoires in COVID-19. The assay was immunoSEQ multiplex PCR, and TCRdb's table has in-frame clones only and misses some. Among a few hundred thousand clones listed, about 88% were seen once. Input material: peripheral blood. The receptors come from a woman in her sixties or seventies with active or convalescent COVID-19.

This rearrangement joins TRBV6-5 to TRBJ1-3; possible D gene TRBD1, 5 bases. Germline-derived CDR1 and CDR2 are MNHEY and SVGAGI. CDR3 length: 15 residues. V gave up 3 bases and J gave up 7 bases, with 16 bases separating them. The CDR3 sequence is CASSYSTGGSNTIYF. CDR3 DNA sequence: TGTGCCAGCAGTTATTCAACCGGGGGGTCGAACACCATATATTTT.

J is TRBJ1-2 and V is TRBV18; TRBD1 might be the D (5 bases). The V end lost 3 bases, the J end lost 4 bases, and 12 bases lay between the germline ends. Germline-derived CDR1 and CDR2 are KGHSH and LQKENI. This CDR3 region has 14 residues. CDR3 DNA: TGTGCCAGCTCACCTTGGGGCGACAGCTATGGCTACACCTTC. Protein sequence: CASSPWGDSYGYTF.

This clone was seen more than once but under ten times. The V call is TRBV2, the J call TRBJ1-2; D may be TRBD1 (5 bases). Germline CDR1 is SNHLY and CDR2 is FYNNEI. Trimming stripped 0 bases from V and 4 bases from J, with 12 bases between. CDR3 length: 15 residues. The CDR3 DNA follows: TGTGCCAGCAGTGAAGCGCGTCAGGGAATCTATGGCTACACCTTC. It encodes CASSEARQGIYGYTF.

The V call is TRBV7-2, the J call TRBJ2-7; 12 bases fit TRBD2. J lost 7 bases, V lost 5 bases, and 9 bases had no gene match. The germline V gene encodes CDR1 SGHTA and CDR2 FQGNSA. The CDR3 has 15 residues. For the CDR3, the DNA is TGTGCCAGCAGCCCGCGGACTAGCGGGGCAGTAGAGCAGTACTTC. Residues: CASSPRTSGAVEQYF.

CDR3 nucleotide sequence: TGTGCCAGCAGCCATAACAGGGAAGCTTTCTTT. This codes for CASSHNREAFF. The chain couples TRBV7-9 to TRBJ1-1; D possibly corresponds to TRBD1 (5 bases). V lost 5 bases, J lost 8 bases, and 9 bases lay in between. CDR1 and CDR2 (germline): SEHNR, FQNEAQ (reference sequence). This CDR3 is 11 amino acids long.

This clone was observed once. The J gene is TRBJ2-5, the V gene TRBV28; possibly TRBD1 for D (6 bases). The V end lost 6 bases, the J end lost 5 bases, and 19 bases lay between the germline ends. The germline V gene has CDR1 MDHEN and CDR2 SYDVKM. CDR3 size: 15 residues. CDR3 nucleotide sequence: TGTGCCAGCAGACCAGGGGATAGCGATTGGGAGACCCAGTACTTC. Its protein product is CASRPGDSDWETQYF. Combining the CDR3 with reference TRBV28 and TRBJ2-5 gives the whole variable domain DVKVTQSSRYLVKRTGEKVFLECVQDMDHENMFWYRQDPGLGLRLIYFSYDVKMKEKGDIPEGYSVSREKKERFSLILESASTNQTSMYLCASRPGDSDWETQYFGPGTRLLVL.

The V and J genes are TRBV30 and TRBJ1-4; TRBD1 aligns across 7 bases. The CDR3 spans 15 residues. Germline V gene data show CDR1 as GTSNPN and CDR2 as SVGIG (reference sequence). After removal of 3 bases from V and 6 bases from J, the junction contained 10 bases not matched to a gene. The CDR3 bases are TGTGCCTGGAGGACAGGGCAGGAAGGGGATGAAAAACTGTTTTTT. Translating gives CAWRTGQEGDEKLFF.

The V and J genes are TRBV4-3 and TRBJ2-7; 10 positions match TRBD2. CDR1 and CDR2 (germline): LGHNA, YSLEER. Trimming removed 4 bases from V and 0 bases from J; junction bases left unmatched: 0. This CDR3 contains 14 residues. CDR3 DNA sequence: TGCGCCAGCAGCCTAGCGGGGGGCTCCTACGAGCAGTACTTC. Translated, it gives CASSLAGGSYEQYF.

This rearrangement joins TRBV4-3 to TRBJ1-1, with D tentatively TRBD1 (5 bases). Trimming stripped 4 bases from V and 4 bases from J, with 13 bases between. The CDR3 contains 14 residues. Germline V gene lookup returns CDR1 LGHNA and CDR2 YSLEER. In DNA form, the CDR3 reads TGCGCCAGCAGCCCCTCCAGGGATTTCACTGAAGCTTTCTTT. Protein: CASSPSRDFTEAFF.

The CDR3 is CASVGIGVHGYTF. Written as DNA, the CDR3 is TGTGCCAGCGTGGGGATAGGGGTTCATGGCTACACCTTC. The V call is TRBV12-3 or TRBV12-4, the J call TRBJ1-2; weak D call: TRBD1 (5 bases). The length of the CDR3 is 13 residues. V dropped 8 bases and J dropped 6 bases, with 16 bases sitting between them.

The chain carries TRBV14 and TRBJ2-5, with D unresolved. This CDR3 has 15 amino acids. V lost 2 bases, J lost 2 bases, and 12 bases lay in between. In germline, CDR1 is SGHDN, CDR2 FVKESK. The CDR3 reads CASSQLGVNQETQYF. As DNA, the CDR3 is TGTGCCAGCAGCCAATTGGGCGTGAATCAAGAGACCCAGTACTTC.

This clone was seen just once. The CDR3 DNA is TGTGCCAGTAGTAGCGGGACTAGCGGGGCCAAAGGGCAGTTCTTC. Its protein product is CASSSGTSGAKGQFF. The chain recombines TRBV19 with TRBJ2-1; 13 bases line up with TRBD2. V lost 4 bases, J lost 12 bases, and 9 bases stayed unmatched. CDR1 and CDR2 (germline): LNHDA, SQIVND (reference sequence). This CDR3 has 15 amino acids.

The rearrangement uses TRBV5-8 and TRBJ1-5; a possible D gene is TRBD1 (6 bases). Trimming pared 1 base from V and 3 bases from J, leaving 14 bases between. CDR1 and CDR2 (germline): SGHTS, YDEGEE. CDR3 size: 16 residues. The chain's CDR3 is CASSLWGRDNNQPQHF. CDR3 in DNA: TGTGCCAGCAGCTTGTGGGGCCGGGACAACAATCAGCCCCAGCATTTT.

V is TRBV18 and J is TRBJ2-7; the match to TRBD1 covers 8 bases. CDR3 length: 14 residues. CDR1 and CDR2 (germline): KGHSH, LQKENI. Trimming at V came to 3 bases and at J to 6 bases, leaving 7 bases not matched to a gene. The CDR3 loop reads CASSPPGGGVEQYF. Written as DNA, the CDR3 is TGTGCCAGCTCACCTCCAGGGGGCGGGGTCGAGCAGTACTTC. Filled out from reference TRBV18 and TRBJ2-7, the complete variable domain reads NAGVMQNPRHLVRRRGQEARLRCSPMKGHSHVYWYRQLPEEGLKFMVYLQKENIIDESGMPKERFSAEFPKEGPSILRIQQVVRGDSAAYFCASSPPGGGVEQYFGPGTRLTVT.

The rearrangement links TRBV6-5 to TRBJ1-5, with TRBD1 matching 7 bases. This CDR3 comprises 15 residues. V lost 6 bases, J lost 3 bases, and 8 bases stayed unmatched. Germline V gene sequence: CDR1 MNHEY, CDR2 SVGAGI. CDR3 in DNA: TGTGCCAGCAGAGCCGGGACAGCCTCCAATCAGCCCCAGCATTTT. As protein: CASRAGTASNQPQHF.

CDR3 in DNA: TGTGCCAGCAGTTTATTCTGGTTGCGGGGTGGAGCCGGGGAGCTGTTTTTT. Protein sequence: CASSLFWLRGGAGELFF. The rearrangement links TRBV27 to TRBJ2-2; TRBD2 might be the D (6 bases). V lost 1 base, J lost 6 bases, and 18 bases lay in between. CDR3 length: 17 amino acids. The germline gives CDR1 MNHEY, CDR2 SMNVEV (reference sequence).

The CDR3: CASSQGALNTEAFF. The CDR3 DNA sequence: TGTGCCAGCAGCCAGGGGGCACTGAACACTGAAGCTTTCTTT. The chain carries TRBV11-3 and TRBJ1-1; TRBD1 aligns across 8 bases. With 5 bases clipped from V and 0 bases from J, the junction kept 2 bases outside the gene matches. The CDR3 consists of 14 residues. Looked up from germline, CDR1 is SGHNT and CDR2 is YENEEA.

V gene TRBV19 combines with J gene TRBJ2-1, with a possible D match to TRBD1 (6 bases). The CDR3 runs 13 residues. Germline V gene sequence: CDR1 LNHDA, CDR2 SQIVND (reference sequence). Trimming stripped 5 bases from V and 9 bases from J, with 14 bases between. In nucleotides, the CDR3 is TGTGCCAGTAGTGTAACAGGGTTCGGTGAGCAGTTCTTC. It yields the protein CASSVTGFGEQFF.

V is TRBV29-1 and J is TRBJ1-4; perhaps TRBD1 as D (6 bases). With 4 bases removed from V and 8 bases from J, the gap between germline ends came to 11 bases. Per the germline V gene, CDR1 is SQVTM and CDR2 is ANQGSEA. The CDR3 is 12 residues long. The CDR3 region is CSVVGAWEKLFF. In DNA, the CDR3 is TGCAGCGTTGTGGGGGCCTGGGAAAAACTGTTTTTT.

As to this clone: In the same sample, other DNA sequences code for this CDR3. The chain joins TRBV9 to TRBJ1-2; TRBD1 agrees at 10 bases. Trimming took 4 bases from V and 2 from J; bases not matched to a gene: 2. This CDR3 comprises 14 residues. CDR1 SGDLS and CDR2 YYNGEE come from the germline V gene. CDR3 region: CASSPGQGNYGYTF. In DNA form, the CDR3 reads TGTGCCAGCAGCCCGGGACAGGGGAACTATGGCTACACCTTC. The full variable domain, in which reference TRBV9 and TRBJ1-2 provide the parts outside the CDR3, is DSGVTQTPKHLITATGQRVTLRCSPRSGDLSVYWYQQSLDQGLQFLIQYYNGEERAKGNILERFSAQQFPDLHSELNLSSLELGDSALYFCASSPGQGNYGYTFGSGTRLTVV.